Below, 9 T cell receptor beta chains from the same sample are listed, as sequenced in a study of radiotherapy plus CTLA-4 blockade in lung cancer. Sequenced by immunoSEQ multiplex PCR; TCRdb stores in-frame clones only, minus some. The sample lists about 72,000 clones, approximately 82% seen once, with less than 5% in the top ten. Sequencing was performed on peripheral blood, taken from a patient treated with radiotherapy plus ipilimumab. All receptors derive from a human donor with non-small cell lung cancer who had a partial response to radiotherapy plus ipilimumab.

The CDR3 reads CASSRPGQGALNIQYF. CDR3 in DNA: TGTGCCAGCAGCAGACCCGGACAGGGGGCGCTGAACATTCAGTACTTC. The chain couples TRBV21-1 to TRBJ2-4; the table calls TRBD1, which could not be checked here. TRBV21-1 counts as a pseudogene. There are 16 residues in the CDR3.

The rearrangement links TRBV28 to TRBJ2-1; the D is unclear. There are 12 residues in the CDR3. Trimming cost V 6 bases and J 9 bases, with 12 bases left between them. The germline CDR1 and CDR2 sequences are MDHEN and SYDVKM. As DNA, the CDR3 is TGTGCCAGCAGCTCTAGTTATGGTGAGCAGTTCTTC. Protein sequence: CASSSSYGEQFF.

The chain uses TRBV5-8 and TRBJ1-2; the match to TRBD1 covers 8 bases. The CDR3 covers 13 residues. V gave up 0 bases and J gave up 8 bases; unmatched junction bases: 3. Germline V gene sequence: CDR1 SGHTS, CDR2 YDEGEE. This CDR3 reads CASSLGQGFGYTF. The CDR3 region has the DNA TGTGCCAGCAGCTTGGGACAGGGGTTCGGCTACACCTTC.

The CDR3 nucleotides are TGCGCCAGCAGCTTGCCTACGGGAGCCTACAATGAGCAGTTCTTC. Translating gives CASSLPTGAYNEQFF. The chain uses TRBV5-1 and TRBJ2-1, with TRBD2 as a possible D gene (6 bases). The CDR3 has 15 residues. Trimming removed 1 base at V and 2 bases at J, with 10 bases between. The germline V gene has CDR1 SGHRS and CDR2 YFSETQ. Based on the CDR3 plus reference TRBV5-1 and TRBJ2-1, the full variable domain is KAGVTQTPRYLIKTRGQQVTLSCSPISGHRSVSWYQQTPGQGLQFLFEYFSETQRNKGNFPGRFSGRQFSNSRSEMNVSTLELGDSALYLCASSLPTGAYNEQFFGPGTRLTVL.

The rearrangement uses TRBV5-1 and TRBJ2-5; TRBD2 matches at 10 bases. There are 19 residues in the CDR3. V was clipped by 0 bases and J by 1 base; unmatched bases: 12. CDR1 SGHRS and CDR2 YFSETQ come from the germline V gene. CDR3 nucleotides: TGCGCCAGCAGCTTGGGCCCCCGGACTAGCGGAGCGCGCCAAGAGACCCAGTACTTC. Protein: CASSLGPRTSGARQETQYF.

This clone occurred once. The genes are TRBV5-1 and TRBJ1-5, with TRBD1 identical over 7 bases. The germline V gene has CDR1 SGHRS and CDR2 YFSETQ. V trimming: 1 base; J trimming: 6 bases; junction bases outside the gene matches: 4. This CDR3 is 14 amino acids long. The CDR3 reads CASSLLQGGQPQHF. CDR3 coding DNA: TGCGCCAGCAGCTTGCTGCAGGGGGGTCAGCCCCAGCATTTT.

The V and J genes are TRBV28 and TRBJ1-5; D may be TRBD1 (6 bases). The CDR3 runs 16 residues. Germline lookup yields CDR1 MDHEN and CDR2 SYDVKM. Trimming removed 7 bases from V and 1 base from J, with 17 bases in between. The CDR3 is CASILRGSGSNQPQHF. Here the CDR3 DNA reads TGTGCCAGCATCCTAAGGGGGTCAGGGAGCAATCAGCCCCAGCATTTT.

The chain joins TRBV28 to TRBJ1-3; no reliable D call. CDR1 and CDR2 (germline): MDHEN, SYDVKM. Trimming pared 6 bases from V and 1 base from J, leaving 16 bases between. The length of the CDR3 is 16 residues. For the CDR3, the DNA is TGTGCCAGCAGGGACTACACGGGAGGATCTGGAAACACCATATATTTT. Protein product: CASRDYTGGSGNTIYF.

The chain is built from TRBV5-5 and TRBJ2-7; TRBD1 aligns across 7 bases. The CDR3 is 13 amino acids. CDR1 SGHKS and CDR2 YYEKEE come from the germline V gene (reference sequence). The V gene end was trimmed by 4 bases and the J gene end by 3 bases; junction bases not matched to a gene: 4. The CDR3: CASSHTGDYEQYF. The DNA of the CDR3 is TGTGCCAGCAGCCATACAGGGGACTACGAGCAGTACTTC.